This passage covers 18 T cell receptor beta chains from one sample sequenced in a study of T cell responses to AZD1222 COVID-19 vaccine. Only in-frame clones appear in the TCRdb table, and some are missing; sequencing was by immunoSEQ multiplex PCR. The data show some 90,000 clones, about 86% seen once. This specimen consisted of peripheral blood, obtained on day 0 of AZD1222 vaccination. The origin of the receptors is an adult in good health.

This clone was observed a few times. The J gene is TRBJ1-1, the V gene TRBV4-2; D unresolved. The germline V and J ends were trimmed by 0 bases and 1 base, with 3 bases remaining between them. There are 13 residues in the CDR3. CDR1 and CDR2 (germline): LGHNA, YNFKEQ. Written as DNA, the CDR3 is TGTGCCAGCAGCCAAGAGGAGAACACTGAAGCTTTCTTT. Amino acid sequence: CASSQEENTEAFF.

A few counts support this clone. This rearrangement joins TRBV4-1 to TRBJ1-6; D is uncertain. V was clipped by 1 base and J by 3 bases, with 16 bases between them. The CDR3 consists of 18 residues. CDR1 MGHRA and CDR2 YSYEKL come from the germline V gene. The CDR3 nucleotides are TGCGCCAGCAGCCAAGGGCCCGCCGTGGTACTCTATAATTCACCCCTCCACTTT. Amino acid sequence: CASSQGPAVVLYNSPLHF.

This clone came up once. This rearrangement joins TRBV6-5 to TRBJ1-5; 10 nucleotides line up with TRBD1. The CDR3 covers 15 residues. The V gene's germline CDR1 is MNHEY and CDR2 SVGAGI. The V gene end was trimmed by 6 bases and the J gene end by 6 bases; junction bases not matched to a gene: 8. CDR3 DNA: TGTGCCAGCAGGGACGCTGGACAGGGGGTTCAGCCCCAGCATTTT. Amino acid sequence: CASRDAGQGVQPQHF.

This chain connects TRBV27 to TRBJ2-7; TRBD2 matches at 13 bases. V gave up 5 bases and J gave up 1 base; unmatched junction bases: 11. Germline CDR1 MNHEY, CDR2 SMNVEV (reference sequence). The CDR3 is 18 residues long. The CDR3 loop is CASSGRRTSGSNSYEQYF. The CDR3 DNA sequence: TGTGCCAGCAGTGGGAGGAGGACTAGCGGGAGTAATTCCTACGAGCAGTACTTC.

The chain carries TRBV6-5 and TRBJ1-5; TRBD1 is a possible D gene (6 bases). This CDR3 contains 14 residues. V was pared by 5 bases and J by 1 base, with 9 bases between. The germline CDR1 and CDR2 sequences are MNHEY and SVGAGI. In DNA, the CDR3 is TGTGCCAGCAGTAGACAGGAGAGCAATCAGCCCCAGCATTTT. It translates to CASSRQESNQPQHF.

The chain recombines TRBV2 with TRBJ1-1; TRBD1 is a possible D gene (6 bases). Germline V gene lookup returns CDR1 SNHLY and CDR2 FYNNEI. With 5 bases removed from V and 12 bases from J, the gap between germline ends came to 16 bases. The CDR3 runs 12 residues. The CDR3 bases are TGTGCCAGCAGTCCGCGACAGGTTGGGACTTTCTTT. Its translation is CASSPRQVGTFF.

This chain joins TRBV19 and TRBJ1-1; D uncertain. The germline V gene encodes CDR1 LNHDA and CDR2 SQIVND (reference sequence). The CDR3 totals 12 residues. Trimming cost V 10 bases and J 3 bases, with 12 bases left between them. As DNA, the CDR3 is TGTGCCACGTCCGGCGCATACACTGAAGCTTTCTTT. Translation: CATSGAYTEAFF.

This clone was seen a few times. CDR3 coding DNA: TGTGCCAGCAGCCCCACAGCTTACGAAGCTTTCTTT. It encodes CASSPTAYEAFF. The gene calls are TRBV7-6 and TRBJ1-1; D not certain. Germline V gives CDR1 SGHVS, CDR2 FNYEAQ. The ends were cut back, 5 bases at V and 8 bases at J, with 12 bases in the middle. The CDR3 is 12 residues long.

J is TRBJ1-6 and V is TRBV29-1; 7 bases agree with TRBD1. This CDR3 is 14 amino acids long. Germline lookup yields CDR1 SQVTM and CDR2 ANQGSEA. The junction had 6 bases not matched to a gene; V was cut back by 7 bases and J by 3 bases. The CDR3 protein is CSARTGDYNSPLHF. The CDR3 DNA reads as TGCAGCGCACGGACAGGCGACTATAATTCACCCCTCCACTTT.

This clone was seen a single time. The rearrangement joins TRBV11-2 to TRBJ2-1; D uncertain. The CDR3 consists of 15 residues. Germline assignment: CDR1 SGHAT and CDR2 FQNNGV. V dropped 2 bases and J dropped 8 bases, with 16 bases sitting between them. The CDR3 region has the DNA TGTGCCAGCAGCTTAATTCGTGGCGGAACGTATGAGCAGTTCTTC. Translation gives CASSLIRGGTYEQFF.

The chain has TRBV5-1 and TRBJ1-1, with D possibly matching TRBD1 (5 bases). The CDR3 consists of 12 residues. CDR1 and CDR2 (germline): SGHRS, YFSETQ. V was shortened by 7 bases and J by 8 bases, with 15 bases between the two germline ends. The CDR3 loop reads CASGMQGSEAFF. Here the CDR3 DNA reads TGCGCCAGCGGAATGCAGGGCTCGGAAGCTTTCTTT.

The chain uses TRBV28 and TRBJ2-7; D might be TRBD2 (5 bases). Trimming shortened V by 2 bases and J by 2 bases, and 10 bases separated the two germline ends. The germline gives CDR1 MDHEN, CDR2 SYDVKM. The length of the CDR3 is 14 residues. For the CDR3, the DNA is TGTGCCAGCAGTTTAGGAGGCGAGACCTACGAGCAGTACTTC. Its protein product is CASSLGGETYEQYF. Looking up the rest from reference TRBV28 and TRBJ2-7 gives the full variable domain: DVKVTQSSRYLVKRTGEKVFLECVQDMDHENMFWYRQDPGLGLRLIYFSYDVKMKEKGDIPEGYSVSREKKERFSLILESASTNQTSMYLCASSLGGETYEQYFGPGTRLTVT.

The chain links TRBV5-1 to TRBJ2-5; 12 positions match TRBD2. The germline V gene has CDR1 SGHRS and CDR2 YFSETQ. CDR3 size: 16 residues. Unmatched junction bases numbered 4, after V lost 4 bases and J lost 0 bases. CDR3 in DNA: TGCGCCAGCAGCCCTCTAGCGGGAGGGCACCAAGAGACCCAGTACTTC. It specifies CASSPLAGGHQETQYF. Based on the CDR3 plus reference TRBV5-1 and TRBJ2-5, the full variable domain is KAGVTQTPRYLIKTRGQQVTLSCSPISGHRSVSWYQQTPGQGLQFLFEYFSETQRNKGNFPGRFSGRQFSNSRSEMNVSTLELGDSALYLCASSPLAGGHQETQYFGPGTRLLVL.

The chain links TRBV27 to TRBJ1-1; TRBD1 agrees at 10 bases. The CDR3 has 14 amino acids. Germline-derived CDR1 and CDR2 are MNHEY and SMNVEV (reference sequence). The ends lost 6 bases at V and 3 bases at J; junction bases unmatched: 4. The CDR3 nucleotides are TGTGCCAGCAGACGACAGGGGGCAGACACTGAAGCTTTCTTT. As protein: CASRRQGADTEAFF.

This chain links TRBV11-2 with TRBJ1-2; the match to TRBD1 covers 7 bases. With V trimmed by 4 bases and J by 4 bases, 6 bases remained unmatched. The germline CDR1 and CDR2 sequences are SGHAT and FQNNGV. The CDR3 totals 14 residues. The CDR3 protein is CASSSSGQAYGYTF. The DNA of the CDR3 is TGTGCCAGCAGCTCCTCAGGACAGGCCTATGGCTACACCTTC.

The chain employs TRBV5-1 and TRBJ2-2, with no clear D. Looked up from germline, CDR1 is SGHRS and CDR2 is YFSETQ. The CDR3 covers 13 residues. V lost 5 bases and J 0 bases, leaving 5 bases between the germline ends. The CDR3 is CASRQPNTGELFF. The CDR3 DNA follows: TGCGCCAGCAGGCAGCCGAACACCGGGGAGCTGTTTTTT.

The genes are TRBV7-9 and TRBJ2-3; the D gene could be TRBD1 or TRBD2 (5 bases each). The CDR3 sequence is 12 residues long. The V and J ends lost 5 bases and 9 bases respectively, with 12 bases between them. The V gene's germline CDR1 is SEHNR and CDR2 FQNEAQ (reference sequence). CDR3: CASSTSGTTQYF. CDR3 DNA sequence: TGTGCCAGCAGCACGTCCGGGACCACGCAGTATTTT. Full variable domain (rest looked up from reference TRBV7-9 and TRBJ2-3): DTGVSQNPRHKITKRGQNVTFRCDPISEHNRLYWYRQTLGQGPEFLTYFQNEAQLEKSRLLSDRFSAERPKGSFSTLEIQRTEQGDSAMYLCASSTSGTTQYFGPGTRLTVL.

The chain couples TRBV5-5 to TRBJ2-7; a weak D match, TRBD1 (6 bases). Between the trimmed V and J ends, which lost 4 bases and 1 base, there was a span of 12 bases. This CDR3 has 14 residues. Germline loops: CDR1 SGHKS, CDR2 YYEKEE (reference sequence). CDR3 protein: CASSLDRLSYEQYF. CDR3 DNA sequence: TGTGCCAGCAGCCTTGACAGGCTATCCTACGAGCAGTACTTC.